This entry lists 5 T cell receptor beta chains sequenced from one sample in a study of shared T cell receptors in the human thymus. Repertoires were generated with immunoSEQ multiplex PCR, while TCRdb's copy carries only in-frame clones and drops some. Of about 660,000 clones in the sample, over 75% were seen once. These same data were also listed under a study on human thymus T cells.

Sequencing input: thymocytes. Receptor source: a boy younger than two with a congenital heart defect.

The chain joins TRBV6-4 to TRBJ2-7, with D hard to call. Germline lookup yields CDR1 MRHNA and CDR2 SNTAGT. The length of the CDR3 is 13 residues. V lost 0 bases and J lost 4, with 7 bases in between. The DNA for the CDR3 is TGTGCCAGCAGTGACTCGCCCGCGTACGAGCAGTACTTC. It specifies CASSDSPAYEQYF.

CDR3 sequence (DNA): TGTGCCAGCAGCCCAGGGCCCCTCCACTTT. Protein sequence: CASSPGPLHF. The genes are TRBV7-9 and TRBJ1-6; D is possibly TRBD1 (5 bases). From germline, CDR1 is SEHNR and CDR2 FQNEAQ (reference sequence). V was pared by 5 bases and J by 13 bases, with 6 bases between. The CDR3 consists of 10 residues. The full variable domain, in which reference TRBV7-9 and TRBJ1-6 provide the parts outside the CDR3, is DTGVSQNPRHKITKRGQNVTFRCDPISEHNRLYWYRQTLGQGPEFLTYFQNEAQLEKSRLLSDRFSAERPKGSFSTLEIQRTEQGDSAMYLCASSPGPLHFGNGTRLTVT.

The chain is built from TRBV18 and TRBJ1-3, with 7 positions matching TRBD1. CDR3 length: 15 residues. V gave up 3 bases and J gave up 2 bases; unmatched junction bases: 4. Germline CDR1 and CDR2: KGHSH and LQKENI. The CDR3 loop reads CASSPGRGTGNTIYF. CDR3 DNA: TGTGCCAGCTCACCGGGCAGGGGGACTGGAAACACCATATATTTT.

The CDR3 is CASSPGQGISYEQYF. CDR3 coding DNA: TGTGCCAGCTCACCTGGACAGGGTATCTCCTACGAGCAGTACTTC. The rearrangement joins TRBV18 to TRBJ2-7; TRBD1 matches at 8 bases. The CDR3 loop spans 15 amino acids. Trimming at V came to 3 bases and at J to 0 bases, leaving 4 bases not matched to a gene. Germline V gene lookup returns CDR1 KGHSH and CDR2 LQKENI. The entire variable domain, with the rest obtained from reference TRBV18 and TRBJ2-7, is as follows: NAGVMQNPRHLVRRRGQEARLRCSPMKGHSHVYWYRQLPEEGLKFMVYLQKENIIDESGMPKERFSAEFPKEGPSILRIQQVVRGDSAAYFCASSPGQGISYEQYFGPGTRLTVT.

The chain recombines TRBV14 with TRBJ2-3, with TRBD2 matching over 14 bases. The CDR3 is 20 residues long. Losses at the gene ends were 1 base for V and 2 bases for J; bases not matched to a gene: 11. The germline V gene encodes CDR1 SGHDN and CDR2 FVKESK. CDR3 sequence (DNA): TGTGCCAGCAGCCAAGGGGGGACTAGCGGGGGCCTTGTCCCCACAGATACGCAGTATTTT. This translates into CASSQGGTSGGLVPTDTQYF.